A selection of T cell receptor beta chains follows, all from one sample in a study of cytomegalovirus exposure and HLA in healthy donors. Sequencing was performed with immunoSEQ multiplex PCR; in TCRdb, only in-frame clones are kept and a portion is missing. This sample has 110,000 to 150,000 clones; 70% to 85% occur once, and the top ten carry about 3.8%. Material for sequencing was PBMCs. These receptors were collected from a man aged 40-49 years in good health and CMV-seropositive. Both conserved end residues are part of each CDR3.

TRBV7-9,TRBJ1-1,CASSLDLRGEAFF
TRBV2,TRBJ2-1,CASRKAESSYNEQFF
TRBV30,TRBJ1-2,CAWKGGGYGYTF
TRBV7-6,TRBJ2-1,CASSLAGGLYEQFF
TRBV5-1,TRBJ2-3,CASRPQGIDTQYF
TRBV30,TRBJ1-6,CAWSVQGNLPLHF
TRBV7-8,TRBJ2-2,CASSRLAGEVGELFF
TRBV5-1,TRBJ2-1,CASSPMGQRYHEQFF
TRBV4-3,TRBJ2-7,CASSQRQGTEQYF
TRBV12-5,TRBJ1-3,CASGLEDGTIYF
TRBV5-1,TRBJ2-3,CASSYQGATDTQYF
TRBV7-9,TRBJ1-1,CSSSLGQTLRNTEAFF
TRBV9,TRBJ2-5,CASSVESGLQETQYF
TRBV7-6,TRBJ2-2,CASSLGPSGEAGELFF
TRBV7-9,TRBJ1-2,CASSPTGNYTF
TRBV5-1,TRBJ1-1,CASSPGHTNTEAFF
TRBV5-6,TRBJ2-7,CASSLGVRVTYEQYF
TRBV7-6,TRBJ2-7,CASSLFGQGDEQYF
TRBV7-2,TRBJ1-1,CASSFRGNTEAFF
TRBV19,TRBJ2-7,CASSIVGGSSYEQYF
TRBV7-9,TRBJ2-7,CASSLGTGGLEQYF
TRBV7-2,TRBJ1-2,CASSSRDREGYTF
TRBV15,TRBJ2-4,CATSRDARTSGEFNIQYF
TRBV4-1,TRBJ2-2,CASSPERTSGRTGELFF
TRBV7-2,TRBJ1-2,CASSYPTGFDGYTF
TRBV13,TRBJ1-2,CASSQEGAVILGYTF
TRBV27,TRBJ2-1,CATRTSGRDEQFF
TRBV28,TRBJ1-5,CASSSFRDNSNQPQHF
TRBV27,TRBJ1-2,CASRGAVQTNYGYTF
TRBV10-1,TRBJ2-1,CASTRPEQFF
TRBV5-6,TRBJ2-5,CASSSGQGGEETQYF
TRBV5-1,TRBJ1-2,CASSKGDYGYTF
TRBV2,TRBJ2-5,CASRVAGGGQETQYF
TRBV27,TRBJ1-5,CASSFLPTGDLYSNQPQHF
TRBV9,TRBJ2-1,CASSPGTSGTYNEQFF